A selection of T cell receptor beta chains follows, all from one sample in a study of shared clonotypes between healthy human individuals. Sequencing was performed with immunoSEQ multiplex PCR; in TCRdb, only in-frame clones are kept and a portion is missing. The profile shows fewer than 3 million clones, roughly 90% of them singletons. The sample comprised naive CD4+ T cells from PBMCs. Receptors were obtained from a young man in good health. Some clones in this sample may be carry-over from other donors' samples. Both conserved end residues are part of each CDR3. Each record gives: D gene, V gene, CDR3 length, clone size, J gene, CDR3 DNA, CDR3 protein. A D gene is named only where the DNA matches it firmly. For some rows the clone size is stated as once, few or many, or as a class when expanded; others skip it.

d_call: .
v_call: TRBV14
cdr3_length: 14
clone_size: few
j_call: TRBJ1-2
cdr3_nt: TGTGCCAGCAGCCAAGGCTCTATGGCACATGGCTACACCTTC
cdr3_aa: CASSQGSMAHGYTF

d_call: TRBD1
v_call: TRBV4-3
cdr3_length: 19
clone_size: .
j_call: TRBJ2-6
cdr3_nt: TGCGCCAGCAGCCAAGATTTGGGACAGGGGGCAGCTGGGGCCAACGTCCTGACTTTC
cdr3_aa: CASSQDLGQGAAGANVLTF

d_call: .
v_call: TRBV7-2
cdr3_length: 12
clone_size: once
j_call: TRBJ2-2
cdr3_nt: TGTGCCAGCAGCTTTAGGGGTCGGGAGCTGTTTTTT
cdr3_aa: CASSFRGRELFF

d_call: .
v_call: TRBV6-5
cdr3_length: 14
clone_size: .
j_call: TRBJ1-1
cdr3_nt: TGTGCCAGCAGTACCCAGGGGCTTAACACTGAAGCTTTCTTT
cdr3_aa: CASSTQGLNTEAFF

d_call: TRBD2
v_call: TRBV27
cdr3_length: 15
clone_size: once
j_call: TRBJ2-5
cdr3_nt: TGTGCCAGCGGGGGGCTAGCGGGGGCCCAAGAGACCCAGTACTTC
cdr3_aa: CASGGLAGAQETQYF

d_call: TRBD1
v_call: TRBV7-8
cdr3_length: 14
clone_size: once
j_call: TRBJ2-7
cdr3_nt: TGTGCCACCCTAACAGGGGGCGCGTTCGACGAGCAGTACTTC
cdr3_aa: CATLTGGAFDEQYF

d_call: TRBD2
v_call: TRBV7-3
cdr3_length: 16
clone_size: few
j_call: TRBJ2-2
cdr3_nt: TGTGCCAGCAGCTTAAGCGGCGGGAGGAACACCGGGGAGCTGTTTTTT
cdr3_aa: CASSLSGGRNTGELFF

d_call: TRBD1
v_call: TRBV30
cdr3_length: 14
clone_size: .
j_call: TRBJ2-7
cdr3_nt: TGTGCCTGGAGTTTGGACAGGCGGGTACTCGAGCAGTACTTC
cdr3_aa: CAWSLDRRVLEQYF

d_call: .
v_call: TRBV30
cdr3_length: 14
clone_size: .
j_call: TRBJ1-2
cdr3_nt: TGTGCCTGGGGGGCTTTCGGGGGATACTATGGCTACACCTTC
cdr3_aa: CAWGAFGGYYGYTF

d_call: .
v_call: TRBV5-1
cdr3_length: 15
clone_size: .
j_call: TRBJ1-4
cdr3_nt: TGCGCCAGCAGCTTGGATCGACAGCCTAATGAAAAACTGTTTTTT
cdr3_aa: CASSLDRQPNEKLFF

d_call: TRBD2
v_call: TRBV5-1
cdr3_length: 15
clone_size: .
j_call: TRBJ2-5
cdr3_nt: TGCGCCAGCAGCTTGATGGCGGGAGAGGTTGAGACCCAGTACTTC
cdr3_aa: CASSLMAGEVETQYF

d_call: .
v_call: TRBV7-9
cdr3_length: 18
clone_size: .
j_call: TRBJ1-2
cdr3_nt: TGTGCCAGCAGTCTTTCGAGTAGGGGTTCGGGGACCACCGGCGGCTACACCTTC
cdr3_aa: CASSLSSRGSGTTGGYTF

d_call: .
v_call: TRBV2
cdr3_length: 15
clone_size: .
j_call: TRBJ1-2
cdr3_nt: TGTGCCAGCAGTGAAAGGCGGGCCGCTTTCTATGGCTACACCTTC
cdr3_aa: CASSERRAAFYGYTF

d_call: TRBD2
v_call: TRBV5-1
cdr3_length: 14
clone_size: .
j_call: TRBJ2-1
cdr3_nt: TGCGCCAGCAGCTTAGGGACTATGAGGAATGAGCAGTTCTTC
cdr3_aa: CASSLGTMRNEQFF

d_call: TRBD2
v_call: TRBV6-5
cdr3_length: 14
clone_size: .
j_call: TRBJ2-2
cdr3_nt: TGTGCCAGCAGAGGACTAGCGGGAACCGGGGAGCTGTTTTTT
cdr3_aa: CASRGLAGTGELFF

d_call: .
v_call: TRBV2
cdr3_length: 15
clone_size: .
j_call: TRBJ1-4
cdr3_nt: TGTGCCAGCAGGTTAACGGGGTTGTCTAATGAAAAACTGTTTTTT
cdr3_aa: CASRLTGLSNEKLFF

d_call: TRBD2
v_call: TRBV7-3
cdr3_length: 17
clone_size: .
j_call: TRBJ2-3
cdr3_nt: TGTGCCAGCAGCCCCCATCGTGGGGGAGGGCTCACAGATACGCAGTATTTT
cdr3_aa: CASSPHRGGGLTDTQYF

d_call: .
v_call: TRBV6-5
cdr3_length: 14
clone_size: .
j_call: TRBJ2-7
cdr3_nt: TGTGCCAGCAGTTATGCTTTTGCAGGCTACGAGCAGTACTTC
cdr3_aa: CASSYAFAGYEQYF

d_call: TRBD1
v_call: TRBV4-1
cdr3_length: 16
clone_size: once
j_call: TRBJ2-2
cdr3_nt: TGCGCCAGCAGCCAAGATAAGGGGGCGCAGGCCGGGGAGCTGTTTTTT
cdr3_aa: CASSQDKGAQAGELFF

d_call: .
v_call: TRBV30
cdr3_length: 12
clone_size: .
j_call: TRBJ2-5
cdr3_nt: TGTGCCTGGAGCAAGACCTGGAGATCCCAGTACTTC
cdr3_aa: CAWSKTWRSQYF

d_call: .
v_call: TRBV6-1
cdr3_length: 15
clone_size: .
j_call: TRBJ2-5
cdr3_nt: TGTGCCAGCAGCAAGAGAGGGGGGAGTGAGGAGACCCAGTACTTC
cdr3_aa: CASSKRGGSEETQYF

d_call: .
v_call: TRBV7-9
cdr3_length: 15
clone_size: .
j_call: TRBJ2-5
cdr3_nt: TGTGCCAGCAGCCAAAGGGACGGTGGTTGGGAGACCCAGTACTTC
cdr3_aa: CASSQRDGGWETQYF

d_call: TRBD1
v_call: TRBV6-1
cdr3_length: 14
clone_size: .
j_call: TRBJ1-1
cdr3_nt: TGTGCCAGCAGTGAAATGGGACAGGGGACTGAAGCTTTCTTT
cdr3_aa: CASSEMGQGTEAFF

d_call: .
v_call: TRBV6-5
cdr3_length: 14
clone_size: .
j_call: TRBJ2-7
cdr3_nt: TGTGCCAGCAGTTATTTGGCGGGGGCCAGCGAGCAGTACTTC
cdr3_aa: CASSYLAGASEQYF

d_call: .
v_call: TRBV5-1
cdr3_length: 14
clone_size: .
j_call: TRBJ2-3
cdr3_nt: TGCGCCAGCAGCTTGTCACAGGTCGCAGATACGCAGTATTTT
cdr3_aa: CASSLSQVADTQYF

d_call: .
v_call: TRBV21-1
cdr3_length: 17
clone_size: .
j_call: TRBJ1-1
cdr3_nt: TGTGCCAGCAGCAAAGTGGACAGGGGTCAAGTTAACACTGAAGCTTTCTTT
cdr3_aa: CASSKVDRGQVNTEAFF

d_call: .
v_call: TRBV19
cdr3_length: 12
clone_size: .
j_call: TRBJ2-5
cdr3_nt: TGTGCCAGTAGTATCCACCAAGAGACCCAGTACTTC
cdr3_aa: CASSIHQETQYF

d_call: .
v_call: TRBV7-3
cdr3_length: 15
clone_size: .
j_call: TRBJ2-1
cdr3_nt: TGTGCCAGCAGCCCCGATGGGAGTTTGTACAATGAGCAGTTCTTC
cdr3_aa: CASSPDGSLYNEQFF

d_call: TRBD2
v_call: TRBV5-6
cdr3_length: 15
clone_size: .
j_call: TRBJ2-1
cdr3_nt: TGTGCCAGCGGACGGACTAGCGGGTTCTACAATGAGCAGTTCTTC
cdr3_aa: CASGRTSGFYNEQFF

d_call: .
v_call: TRBV7-2
cdr3_length: 15
clone_size: .
j_call: TRBJ1-3
cdr3_nt: TGTGCCAGTCGCGCGGGGACAAGCTCTGGAAACACCATATATTTT
cdr3_aa: CASRAGTSSGNTIYF

d_call: .
v_call: TRBV18
cdr3_length: 16
clone_size: .
j_call: TRBJ1-2
cdr3_nt: TGTGCCAGCTCACCACTTAATGACAGAGCCAACTATGGCTACACCTTC
cdr3_aa: CASSPLNDRANYGYTF

d_call: TRBD2
v_call: TRBV11-3
cdr3_length: 19
clone_size: .
j_call: TRBJ2-7
cdr3_nt: TGTGCCAGCAGCTTAGGCCCGTCGAAGGTAGCGGGAGAGCTCTACGAGCAGTACTTC
cdr3_aa: CASSLGPSKVAGELYEQYF

d_call: .
v_call: TRBV7-2
cdr3_length: 13
clone_size: .
j_call: TRBJ1-5
cdr3_nt: TGTGCCAGCAGCTTAATGAGGGGTCAGCCCCAGCATTTT
cdr3_aa: CASSLMRGQPQHF

d_call: TRBD1
v_call: TRBV5-1
cdr3_length: 14
clone_size: .
j_call: TRBJ2-7
cdr3_nt: TGCGCCAGCAGCTCTGGGACAGGGGGCGGTGAGCAGTACTTC
cdr3_aa: CASSSGTGGGEQYF

d_call: .
v_call: TRBV19
cdr3_length: 15
clone_size: .
j_call: TRBJ1-5
cdr3_nt: TGTGCCAGTAGTATAGTTCTGGGTGGCAATCAGCCCCAGCATTTT
cdr3_aa: CASSIVLGGNQPQHF

d_call: .
v_call: TRBV4-1
cdr3_length: 17
clone_size: .
j_call: TRBJ1-1
cdr3_nt: TGCGCCAGCAGCCACCCCCCGGACACCCGTCGAGTCACTGAAGCTTTCTTT
cdr3_aa: CASSHPPDTRRVTEAFF

d_call: TRBD1
v_call: TRBV15
cdr3_length: 15
clone_size: .
j_call: TRBJ1-1
cdr3_nt: TGTGCCACCAGCGGGGGACAGATTTTCAACACTGAAGCTTTCTTT
cdr3_aa: CATSGGQIFNTEAFF

d_call: TRBD1
v_call: TRBV5-4
cdr3_length: 15
clone_size: .
j_call: TRBJ2-1
cdr3_nt: TGTGCCAGCAGCTTCCCCAGACCAGGGGGCAATGAGCAGTTCTTC
cdr3_aa: CASSFPRPGGNEQFF

d_call: TRBD1
v_call: TRBV29-1
cdr3_length: 14
clone_size: .
j_call: TRBJ2-7
cdr3_nt: TGCAGCGTTGCGAAAAGACAGGGGAGCTACGAGCAGTACTTC
cdr3_aa: CSVAKRQGSYEQYF

d_call: .
v_call: TRBV6-5
cdr3_length: 14
clone_size: .
j_call: TRBJ2-7
cdr3_nt: TGTGCCAGCAGTGCCACGACTACCTCCTACGAGCAGTACTTC
cdr3_aa: CASSATTTSYEQYF

d_call: .
v_call: TRBV7-2
cdr3_length: 15
clone_size: .
j_call: TRBJ2-1
cdr3_nt: TGTGCCAGCAGCTTTCAAACTGCCTCCTACAATGAGCAGTTCTTC
cdr3_aa: CASSFQTASYNEQFF

d_call: TRBD2
v_call: TRBV27
cdr3_length: 17
clone_size: .
j_call: TRBJ2-4
cdr3_nt: TGTGCCAGCAGTCCCTCGGGGGGGGAGCCCGATTGGGGCATTCAGTACTTC
cdr3_aa: CASSPSGGEPDWGIQYF